The 8 T cell receptor beta chains presented below share a single source sample, sequenced in a study of long-term antiretroviral therapy in people with HIV. Survey-level immunoSEQ v3.0 assays were run. Repertoires were generated with immunoSEQ multiplex PCR, while TCRdb's copy carries only in-frame clones and drops some. Among 11,000 or so clones listed, roughly 80% were seen once. The material was unsorted PBMCs, obtained 1.2 years after starting antiretroviral therapy. These receptors were obtained from a man aged 35-49 years with HIV.

V is TRBV20-1 and J is TRBJ2-7; no clear D gene. V lost 0 bases and J lost 5, with 5 bases in between. Per the germline V gene, CDR1 is DFQATT and CDR2 is SNEGSKA (reference sequence). There are 11 residues in the CDR3. Here the CDR3 reads CSARDFNEQYF. CDR3 sequence (DNA): TGCAGTGCTAGAGATTTCAACGAGCAGTACTTC.

The chain carries TRBV5-1 and TRBJ2-7; D possibly corresponds to TRBD2 (6 bases). Trimming shortened V by 0 bases and J by 6 bases, and 16 bases separated the two germline ends. The CDR3 is 15 amino acids. The germline V gene encodes CDR1 SGHRS and CDR2 YFSETQ. The CDR3 protein is CASSLGGGNVGEQYF. In DNA form, the CDR3 reads TGCGCCAGCAGCTTGGGGGGCGGGAACGTAGGCGAGCAGTACTTC.

V gene TRBV7-9 combines with J gene TRBJ2-7; 7 bases align to TRBD1. The CDR3 loop spans 14 amino acids. CDR1 is SEHNR and CDR2 is FQNEAQ in the germline V gene (reference sequence). V dropped 5 bases and J dropped 3; count of bases not matched to a gene: 7. CDR3 protein: CASSPPGGNYEQYF. CDR3 bases: TGTGCCAGCAGCCCCCCAGGGGGTAACTACGAGCAGTACTTC.

The chain combines TRBV30 with TRBJ1-2; D is uncertain. Looked up from germline, CDR1 is GTSNPN and CDR2 is SVGIG (reference sequence). V gave up 0 bases and J gave up 2 bases, with 13 bases separating them. This CDR3 has 15 amino acids. CDR3 sequence (DNA): TGTGCCTGGAGTGTACTATTCAGTCCCAACTATGGCTACACCTTC. It encodes CAWSVLFSPNYGYTF. The full variable domain, its missing parts supplied by reference TRBV30 and TRBJ1-2, is SQTIHQWPATLVQPVGSPLSLECTVEGTSNPNLYWYRQAAGRGLQLLFYSVGIGQISSEVPQNLSASRPQDRQFILSSKKLLLSDSGFYLCAWSVLFSPNYGYTFGSGTRLTVV.

In its sample, this clone was seen a few times. The rearrangement links TRBV28 to TRBJ1-4, with 11 bases aligning to TRBD1. This CDR3 region has 14 residues. V shed 5 bases and J 5 bases; nucleotides not matched to a gene: 1. Germline-derived CDR1 and CDR2 are MDHEN and SYDVKM. The CDR3 DNA sequence: TGTGCCAGCAGTCGGACAGGGGGCAATGAAAAACTGTTTTTT. Translated: CASSRTGGNEKLFF.

The chain couples TRBV5-4 to TRBJ2-3; 7 nucleotides agree with TRBD2. The CDR3 is 16 amino acids. Germline V gene sequence: CDR1 SGHNT, CDR2 YYREEE (reference sequence). Losses at the gene ends were 4 bases for V and 2 bases for J; bases not matched to a gene: 10. CDR3 loop: CASSPKVGGFTDTQYF. DNA of the CDR3: TGTGCCAGCAGCCCGAAGGTGGGGGGGTTCACAGATACGCAGTATTTT.

The V and J genes are TRBV5-1 and TRBJ1-3; D is perhaps TRBD1 (6 bases). Germline V lookup: CDR1 SGHRS, CDR2 YFSETQ. The V end was cut by 1 base, the J end by 3 bases, with 11 bases between. The CDR3 sequence is 15 residues long. DNA for the CDR3: TGCGCCAGCAGCTTGCAGGGGTTTTATGGAAACACCATATATTTT. Translating it yields CASSLQGFYGNTIYF.

The chain uses TRBV4-1 and TRBJ1-4; D gene uncertain. Germline CDR1 and CDR2: MGHRA and YSYEKL. V shed 1 base and J shed 7 bases, with 7 bases lying between them. The CDR3 has 13 residues. The chain's CDR3 is CASSQVRFEKLFF. The CDR3 DNA sequence: TGCGCCAGCAGCCAAGTCAGATTTGAAAAACTGTTTTTT.